This T cell receptor beta chain was recorded in a study of T-cell memory formation after mild COVID-19. On the study more broadly: Largely, TCR clusters stayed within a single donor.

Whole-study findings and limits: Day 37-peaking second-wave clones had unconfirmed SARS-CoV-2 specificity. Some clones that responded turned up in pre-infection memory, which suggests that cross-reactive memory joined in.

As for this clonotype: What it binds is unknown.

This CDR3 has 14 amino acids. J was trimmed by 6 bases and V by 5 bases; bases with no gene match: 7. TCRdb fed the 5' RACE reads into MiXCR, producing one record per CDR3 protein. The sample consists of about 560,000 distinct CDR3 sequences, 17% of them appearing once. The receptor's source is an adult woman who had mild COVID-19 (a few samples of this study predate the infection). Cell type and time point are not known. V usage is TRBV12-3 or TRBV12-4 and J usage is TRBJ1-5, with 7 bases matching TRBD1. Source material: PBMCs or a T cell subset sorted from them (not recorded which). This CDR3 reads CASSEGGDGQPQHF. In DNA form, the CDR3 reads TGTGCCAGCAGTGAAGGGGGCGACGGTCAGCCCCAGCATTTT.